This paragraph covers one TCR beta chain sequence. The CDR3 extends over 13 amino acids. The germline V gene encodes CDR1 SNHLY and CDR2 FYNNEI. V shed 10 bases, J shed 2 bases, and the junction held 8 bases outside the gene matches. Those enrolled in Seattle joined during active infection and were followed longitudinally afterward. In the original workflow: Amplification of reference gene primers provided the estimated nucleated cell counts. Sequencing was performed with immunoSEQ multiplex PCR; in TCRdb, only in-frame clones are kept and a portion is missing. V and J calls and clone size are as listed in that table; D and trimming were resolved from the DNA. The table records 150,000 to 200,000 clones, roughly 90% of them present only once. This record comes from a study of blood T cell repertoires in COVID-19.

The rearrangement joins TRBV2 to TRBJ2-7; 7 bases are shared with TRBD2. The sample comprised peripheral blood. This TCR was recovered from a man aged 25 to 45 with COVID-19, enrolled during active disease. CDR3 loop: CATGGSQAYEQYF. CDR3 bases: TGTGCCACGGGGGGTTCGCAAGCCTACGAGCAGTACTTC. Full variable domain (missing parts from reference TRBV2 and TRBJ2-7): EPEVTQTPSHQVTQMGQEVILRCVPISNHLYFYWYRQILGQKVEFLVSFYNNEISEKSEIFDDQFSVERPDGSNFTLKIRSTKLEDSAMYFCATGGSQAYEQYFGPGTRLTVT.